A single sample is the source of the 16 T cell receptor beta chains below, sequenced in a study of T cells in Graves' hyperthyroidism and ophthalmopathy. Amplified regions were TCR beta CDR3 sequences from RNA transcripts. TCR CDR3 underwent first-round RT-PCR with the HTBI primer set. TCRdb ran MiXCR on the multiplex PCR reads and lists one entry per CDR3 protein. Among 110,000 to 150,000 distinct CDR3 sequences listed, around 21% were seen once. Sequencing input: blood. The receptors here all came from a woman aged 50 to 65 with Graves' hyperthyroidism that later progressed to Graves' ophthalmopathy.

In this sample, this clonotype turned up a few times. V is TRBV29-1 and J is TRBJ1-2; tentative D call: TRBD1 (6 bases). CDR1 and CDR2 (germline): SQVTM, ANQGSEA. Trimming shortened V by 2 bases and J by 8 bases, and 12 bases separated the two germline ends. This CDR3 region has 12 residues. CDR3 in DNA: TGCAGCGTTGAACAGGGGCTAGGCGGCTACACCTTC. It is translated as CSVEQGLGGYTF. The entire variable domain, with the rest obtained from reference TRBV29-1 and TRBJ1-2, is as follows: SAVISQKPSRDICQRGTSLTIQCQVDSQVTMMFWYRQQPGQSLTLIATANQGSEATYESGFVIDKFPISRPNLTFSTLTVSNMSPEDSSIYLCSVEQGLGGYTFGSGTRLTVV.

The chain couples TRBV27 to TRBJ2-3; 14 bases match TRBD2. Per the germline V gene, CDR1 is MNHEY and CDR2 is SMNVEV (reference sequence). The ends lost 5 bases at V and 2 bases at J; junction bases unmatched: 6. The CDR3 totals 17 residues. For the CDR3, the DNA is TGTGCCAGCAGTCAAAGACTAGCGGGAGGGTTCACAGATACGCAGTATTTT. Translating it yields CASSQRLAGGFTDTQYF.

The chain couples TRBV2 to TRBJ1-4, with no clear D. V was pared by 7 bases and J by 6 bases, with 18 bases between. Germline V lookup: CDR1 SNHLY, CDR2 FYNNEI. The CDR3 contains 15 residues. The DNA for the CDR3 is TGTGCCAGCACCCGAGGCGCAGGTACCGATGAAAAACTGTTTTTT. Translation gives CASTRGAGTDEKLFF.

The chain employs TRBV3-1 and TRBJ2-1, with 12 bases lining up with TRBD2. This CDR3 has 17 amino acids. Germline V gene sequence: CDR1 LGHDT, CDR2 YNNKEL (reference sequence). V shed 4 bases, J shed 9 bases, and the junction held 13 bases outside the gene matches. CDR3: CASSRLAGGEYKPEQFF. The DNA of the CDR3 is TGTGCCAGCAGCCGGCTAGCGGGAGGGGAGTACAAGCCTGAGCAGTTCTTC.

This clonotype was detected many times. The rearrangement links TRBV7-9 to TRBJ2-5, with D perhaps TRBD1 (7 bases). Looked up from germline, CDR1 is SEHNR and CDR2 is FQNEAQ (reference sequence). The CDR3 contains 18 residues. The germline V and J ends were trimmed by 0 bases and 1 base, with 18 bases remaining between them. The CDR3, as DNA: TGTGCCAGCAGCTTAGCCCACTCGGCGGGACAGAGCCAAGAGACCCAGTACTTC. It codes for CASSLAHSAGQSQETQYF. The whole variable domain, filled in from reference TRBV7-9 and TRBJ2-5, reads DTGVSQNPRHKITKRGQNVTFRCDPISEHNRLYWYRQTLGQGPEFLTYFQNEAQLEKSRLLSDRFSAERPKGSFSTLEIQRTEQGDSAMYLCASSLAHSAGQSQETQYFGPGTRLLVL.

There are many counts of this clonotype. The chain recombines TRBV11-2 with TRBJ2-3; 7 bases agree with TRBD2. CDR3 length: 16 residues. After removal of 1 base from V and 4 bases from J, the junction contained 8 bases not matched to a gene. The V gene's germline CDR1 is SGHAT and CDR2 FQNNGV. The CDR3 region is CASSLVAGASADTQYF. The CDR3, as DNA: TGTGCCAGCAGCTTAGTTGCGGGAGCGTCGGCAGATACGCAGTATTTT.

The J gene is TRBJ1-2, the V gene TRBV28; D gene uncertain. Germline assignment: CDR1 MDHEN and CDR2 SYDVKM. Trimming removed 1 base at V and 5 bases at J, with 14 bases between. The CDR3 contains 15 residues. The chain's CDR3 is CASSLFPRRRYGYTF. CDR3 in DNA: TGTGCCAGCAGTTTATTCCCCAGGCGGCGGTATGGCTACACCTTC.

This clonotype was detected a few times. The V call is TRBV28, the J call TRBJ2-3, with a tentative D call TRBD2 (7 bases). V shed 6 bases and J shed 6 bases, with 19 bases lying between them. From germline, CDR1 is MDHEN and CDR2 SYDVKM. The CDR3 runs 15 residues. CDR3 loop: CASRSSGGAWDTQYF. CDR3 DNA: TGTGCCAGCAGGTCTTCGGGGGGCGCGTGGGATACGCAGTATTTT.

This clonotype showed up many times. The genes are TRBV28 and TRBJ1-2; no reliable D call. V dropped 3 bases and J dropped 5 bases, with 13 bases sitting between them. The CDR3 covers 14 residues. Germline CDR1 is MDHEN and CDR2 is SYDVKM. Here the CDR3 DNA reads TGTGCCAGCAGTTTCTCGACAAAGTTGTATGGCTACACCTTC. This codes for CASSFSTKLYGYTF.

In its sample, this clonotype was seen many times. This rearrangement joins TRBV27 to TRBJ2-4; the match to TRBD1 covers 7 bases. Germline V gene data show CDR1 as MNHEY and CDR2 as SMNVEV (reference sequence). The CDR3 extends over 19 amino acids. The V segment lost 2 bases and the J segment 0 bases; nucleotides outside the gene matches: 13. This CDR3 reads CASSLGAATGRVAKNIQYF. As DNA, the CDR3 is TGTGCCAGCAGTTTAGGTGCGGCGACAGGGCGAGTAGCCAAAAACATTCAGTACTTC.

This clonotype has only one observation. This chain uses TRBV30 with TRBJ1-1; 7 bases match TRBD1. This CDR3 contains 14 residues. Trimming at V came to 2 bases and at J to 5 bases, leaving 8 bases not matched to a gene. Germline CDR1 GTSNPN, CDR2 SVGIG (reference sequence). CDR3 DNA sequence: TGTGCCTGGAGTCCCTCAGGGGGGTGGACTGAAGCTTTCTTT. Translated, it gives CAWSPSGGWTEAFF.

J is TRBJ2-1 and V is TRBV29-1; 10 nucleotides match TRBD1. The CDR3 length is 15 residues. Germline CDR1 reads SQVTM; CDR2 reads ANQGSEA. J gave up 2 bases and V 1 base, and 2 bases lay outside the gene matches. The CDR3 is CSVEGDRGAYNEQFF. The CDR3 bases are TGCAGCGTTGAAGGGGACAGGGGAGCCTACAATGAGCAGTTCTTC.

This clonotype was observed a few times. The chain couples TRBV12-3 or TRBV12-4 to TRBJ2-2; maybe TRBD1 (6 bases). The germline V and J ends were trimmed by 0 bases and 4 bases, with 12 bases remaining between them. CDR3 size: 16 residues. CDR3 sequence (DNA): TGTGCCAGCAGTTTAGCGCAGACAGGCATCACCGGGGAGCTGTTTTTT. Its protein product is CASSLAQTGITGELFF.

This clonotype occurred once. A read error may explain this, as a much larger clone is one base away. The chain employs TRBV4-2 and TRBJ1-2; perhaps TRBD1 as D (6 bases). The CDR3 contains 16 residues. CDR1 and CDR2 (germline): LGHNA, YNFKEQ. The CDR3 protein is CASSQDTGGASYDYTF. The CDR3, as DNA: TGTGCCAGCAGCCAAGATACGGGGGGCGCATCCTATGACTACACCTTC.

At least ten counts were recorded for this clonotype. CDR3 coding DNA: TGCAGTGCTAGGTCCCGCGGGGGAGCGGGAGGGCCAGATACGCAGTATTTT. This gives the protein CSARSRGGAGGPDTQYF. V gene TRBV20-1 combines with J gene TRBJ2-3, with TRBD2 matching over 10 bases. The germline CDR1 and CDR2 sequences are DFQATT and SNEGSKA (reference sequence). The CDR3 runs 17 residues. V dropped 3 bases and J dropped 4; count of bases not matched to a gene: 13.

The table lists this clonotype with many counts. The CDR3 region is CASSSQLAGASYEQYF. DNA of the CDR3: TGTGCCAGCAGTTCCCAACTAGCGGGGGCATCCTACGAGCAGTACTTC. The chain recombines TRBV27 with TRBJ2-7, with TRBD2 identical over 11 bases. The CDR3 extends over 16 amino acids. V shed 4 bases, J shed 1 base, and the junction held 6 bases outside the gene matches. Germline V gives CDR1 MNHEY, CDR2 SMNVEV (reference sequence).